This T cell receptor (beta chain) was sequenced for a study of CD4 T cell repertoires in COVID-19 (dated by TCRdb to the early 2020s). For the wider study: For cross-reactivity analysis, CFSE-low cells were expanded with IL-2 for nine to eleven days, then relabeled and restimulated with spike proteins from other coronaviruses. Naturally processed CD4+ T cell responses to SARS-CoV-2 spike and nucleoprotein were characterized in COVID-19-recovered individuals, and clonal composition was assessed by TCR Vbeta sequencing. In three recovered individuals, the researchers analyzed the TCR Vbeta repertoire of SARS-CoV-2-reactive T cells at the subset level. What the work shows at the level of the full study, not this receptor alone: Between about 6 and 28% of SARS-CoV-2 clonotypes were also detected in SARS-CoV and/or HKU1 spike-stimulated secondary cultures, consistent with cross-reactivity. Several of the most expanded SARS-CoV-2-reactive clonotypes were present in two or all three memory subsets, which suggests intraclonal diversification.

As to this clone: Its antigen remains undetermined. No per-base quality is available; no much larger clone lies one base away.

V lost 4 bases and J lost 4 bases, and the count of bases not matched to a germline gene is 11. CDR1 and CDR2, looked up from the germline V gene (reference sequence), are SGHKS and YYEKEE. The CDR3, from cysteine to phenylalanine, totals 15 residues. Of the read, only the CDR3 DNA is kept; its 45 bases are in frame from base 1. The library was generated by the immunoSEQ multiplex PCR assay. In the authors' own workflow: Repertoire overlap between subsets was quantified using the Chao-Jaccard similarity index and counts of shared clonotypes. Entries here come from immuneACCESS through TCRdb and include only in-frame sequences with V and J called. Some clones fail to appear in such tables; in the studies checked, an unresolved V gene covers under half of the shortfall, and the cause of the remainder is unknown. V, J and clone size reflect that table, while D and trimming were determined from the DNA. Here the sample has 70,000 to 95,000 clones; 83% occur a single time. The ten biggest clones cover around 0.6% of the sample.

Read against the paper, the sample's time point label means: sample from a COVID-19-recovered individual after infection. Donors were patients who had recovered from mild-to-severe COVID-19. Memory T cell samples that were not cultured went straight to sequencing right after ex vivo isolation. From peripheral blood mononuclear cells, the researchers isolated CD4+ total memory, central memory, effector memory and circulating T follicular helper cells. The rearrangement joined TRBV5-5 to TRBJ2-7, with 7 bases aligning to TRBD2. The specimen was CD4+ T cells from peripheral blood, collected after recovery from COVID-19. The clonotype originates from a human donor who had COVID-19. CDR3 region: CASSPAVGGIYEQYF. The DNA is TGTGCCAGCAGCCCGGCGGTGGGGGGGATATACGAGCAGTACTTC.